These 24 T cell receptor beta chains came from one sample sequenced in a study of post-analysis software for immune sequencing data. Findings of the study overall: TRBV5-6, TRBV5-1 and TRBV20-1 belonged to a set of roughly five TRBV segments that were more frequent in patients than controls.

For these TCRs, the target antigens are not known. Included in the TCR beta cDNA libraries were unique molecular identifiers. MiXCR was run by TCRdb on the PCR reads, yielding one entry per CDR3 protein. The sample yields approximately 770,000 distinct CDR3 sequences, approximately 44% seen once. The specimen was blood. The receptors stem from a girl aged 10-17 years with multiple sclerosis.

The chain couples TRBV7-2 to TRBJ2-6; the match to TRBD2 covers 10 bases. V lost 1 base to trimming and J lost 1 base; unmatched junction nucleotides: 4. This CDR3 is 18 amino acids long. Germline CDR1 SGHTA, CDR2 FQGNSA. For the CDR3, the DNA is TGTGCCAGCAGCTTAGTAGCGGGAGGAAAATCTGGGGCCAACGTCCTGACTTTC. This translates into CASSLVAGGKSGANVLTF. Filled out from reference TRBV7-2 and TRBJ2-6, the complete variable domain reads GAGVSQSPSNKVTEKGKDVELRCDPISGHTALYWYRQSLGQGLEFLIYFQGNSAPDKSGLPSDRFSAERTGGSVSTLTIQRTQQEDSAVYLCASSLVAGGKSGANVLTFGAGSRLTVL.

The J gene is TRBJ2-5, the V gene TRBV20-1; D not resolved. The tail of the sequence fits TRBJ2-7 better, so the J call may be wrong. CDR3 size: 14 residues. CDR1 is DFQATT, CDR2 SNEGSKA, per germline (reference sequence). CDR3 coding DNA: TGCAGTGCTGACAAGGAAGAAAGTACTTACGAGCAGTACTTC. Amino acids: CSADKEESTYEQYF.

This clonotype was picked up a small number of times. This chain joins TRBV20-1 and TRBJ2-5; D may be TRBD1 or TRBD2 (7 bases each). Germline assignment: CDR1 DFQATT and CDR2 SNEGSKA (reference sequence). The CDR3 totals 15 residues. V shed 3 bases and J shed 3 bases, with 17 bases lying between them. CDR3 residues: CSASPPRGGKETQYF. For the CDR3, the DNA is TGCAGTGCTAGCCCTCCCAGGGGGGGAAAAGAGACCCAGTACTTC.

This clonotype showed up just a few times. V gene TRBV20-1 combines with J gene TRBJ2-7; weak D call: TRBD1 (5 bases). The germline V gene encodes CDR1 DFQATT and CDR2 SNEGSKA (reference sequence). Trimming shortened V by 2 bases and J by 3 bases, and 11 bases separated the two germline ends. The CDR3 runs to 13 residues. The CDR3 loop reads CSARQGFGYEQYF. CDR3 sequence (DNA): TGCAGTGCTAGACAGGGTTTCGGCTACGAGCAGTACTTC.

This rearrangement joins TRBV15 to TRBJ1-6, with D perhaps matching TRBD1 (6 bases). V was clipped by 3 bases and J by 0 bases, with 12 bases between them. Per germline, CDR1 LNHNV and CDR2 YYDKDF (reference sequence). CDR3 length: 17 residues. The CDR3 sequence: CATSRDRLSSYNSPLHF. In nucleotides, the CDR3 is TGTGCCACCAGCAGGGACAGATTGAGCTCCTATAATTCACCCCTCCACTTT.

J is TRBJ2-7 and V is TRBV3-1, with D maybe TRBD2 (5 bases). The CDR3 is 15 residues long. V dropped 1 base and J dropped 2 bases, with 12 bases sitting between them. From germline, CDR1 is LGHDT and CDR2 YNNKEL (reference sequence). The CDR3: CASSQGLGETYEQYF. CDR3 bases: TGTGCCAGCAGCCAAGGACTCGGGGAGACCTACGAGCAGTACTTC.

The J gene is TRBJ2-1, the V gene TRBV11-2; no clear D. This CDR3 spans 15 amino acids. V gave up 2 bases and J gave up 9 bases, with 17 bases separating them. Germline values: CDR1 SGHAT, CDR2 FQNNGV. The CDR3 sequence: CASSLRLRFPSEQFF. Here the CDR3 DNA reads TGTGCCAGCAGCTTACGGCTACGTTTTCCGTCTGAGCAGTTCTTC. The full variable domain, in which reference TRBV11-2 and TRBJ2-1 provide the parts outside the CDR3, is EAGVAQSPRYKIIEKRQSVAFWCNPISGHATLYWYQQILGQGPKLLIQFQNNGVVDDSQLPKDRFSAERLKGVDSTLKIQPAKLEDSAVYLCASSLRLRFPSEQFFGPGTRLTVL.

The chain links TRBV7-9 to TRBJ1-2; the D gene is possibly TRBD1 (5 bases). This CDR3 is 13 amino acids long. Germline V gene lookup returns CDR1 SEHNR and CDR2 FQNEAQ (reference sequence). V lost 5 bases, J lost 7 bases, and 14 bases lay in between. CDR3 DNA sequence: TGTGCCAGCAGCACGAATGGGGGGACTGGCTACACCTTC. Translating gives CASSTNGGTGYTF.

The sample holds a few counts of this clonotype. J is TRBJ2-5 and V is TRBV12-3 or TRBV12-4, with D unclear. The CDR3 totals 13 residues. V lost 6 bases to trimming and J lost 9 bases, with 17 bases between them. CDR3 sequence reads: CASSRRPPAAQYF. The CDR3 DNA reads as TGTGCCAGCAGCCGACGGCCCCCGGCGGCCCAGTACTTC.

The chain recombines TRBV5-1 with TRBJ2-5, with 15 bases aligning to TRBD2. Germline V gene lookup returns CDR1 SGHRS and CDR2 YFSETQ. The CDR3 sequence is 17 residues long. V was clipped by 2 bases and J by 2 bases; unmatched bases: 4. In nucleotides, the CDR3 is TGCGCCAGCAGCTTTGGACTAGCGGGAGGGTTTCAAGAGACCCAGTACTTC. Translating it yields CASSFGLAGGFQETQYF.

The chain carries TRBV29-1 and TRBJ1-1; perhaps TRBD1 as D (5 bases). V was clipped by 3 bases and J by 1 base, with 15 bases between them. The length of the CDR3 is 15 residues. The V gene's germline CDR1 is SQVTM and CDR2 ANQGSEA. The chain's CDR3 is CSVESGMGTNTEAFF. As DNA, the CDR3 is TGCAGCGTTGAGTCCGGTATGGGGACGAACACTGAAGCTTTCTTT.

The chain combines TRBV29-1 with TRBJ2-3, with TRBD1 matching over 10 bases. Trimming at V came to 2 bases and at J to 5 bases, leaving 7 bases not matched to a gene. CDR3 length equals 15 residues. Germline CDR1 SQVTM, CDR2 ANQGSEA. In nucleotides, the CDR3 is TGCAGCGTTGAATCCTCGACAGGGGGCGTAGATACGCAGTATTTT. This encodes CSVESSTGGVDTQYF.

V and J are TRBV6-6 and TRBJ2-7; 12 nucleotides align to TRBD2. V trimming: 2 bases; J trimming: 2 bases; junction bases outside the gene matches: 4. This CDR3 has 16 residues. CDR1 is MNHNY and CDR2 is SVGAGI in the germline V gene (reference sequence). The CDR3 here is CASSYPLAGGTYEQYF. The CDR3 DNA follows: TGTGCCAGCAGTTACCCCCTAGCGGGAGGGACCTACGAGCAGTACTTC.

This chain joins TRBV5-1 and TRBJ2-3, with D tentatively TRBD2 (5 bases). Germline lookup yields CDR1 SGHRS and CDR2 YFSETQ. CDR3 size: 14 residues. The ends were cut back, 0 bases at V and 6 bases at J, with 11 bases in the middle. The CDR3, as DNA: TGCGCCAGCAGCTTGGGGGAGTCTGCGGATACGCAGTATTTT. Amino acid sequence: CASSLGESADTQYF. The full variable domain, rest sourced from reference TRBV5-1 and TRBJ2-3, is KAGVTQTPRYLIKTRGQQVTLSCSPISGHRSVSWYQQTPGQGLQFLFEYFSETQRNKGNFPGRFSGRQFSNSRSEMNVSTLELGDSALYLCASSLGESADTQYFGPGTRLTVL.

This clonotype was counted only a few times. The chain uses TRBV6-1 and TRBJ1-2; the match to TRBD1 covers 11 bases. J lost 8 bases, V lost 6 bases, and 20 bases had no gene match. This CDR3 spans 18 amino acids. The V gene's germline CDR1 is MNHNS and CDR2 SASEGT. CDR3 sequence reads: CASSPSAGQGVKSGGYTF. CDR3 sequence (DNA): TGTGCCAGCAGCCCGAGCGCGGGACAGGGGGTAAAGAGCGGCGGCTACACCTTC.

The V call is TRBV29-1, the J call TRBJ2-4, with 9 positions matching TRBD2. The CDR3 is 13 residues long. Germline V lookup: CDR1 SQVTM, CDR2 ANQGSEA. Losses at the gene ends were 8 bases for V and 5 bases for J; bases not matched to a gene: 7. In DNA form, the CDR3 reads TGCAGCATGACTGGGACTAGCCAAAACATTCAGTACTTC. This codes for CSMTGTSQNIQYF.

Here the CDR3 DNA reads TGTGCCAGCAGTGTGTCACAGAGAGCCTACAATGAGCAGTTCTTC. The encoded protein is CASSVSQRAYNEQFF. The chain joins TRBV2 to TRBJ2-1; no firm D call. Trimming took off 4 bases at V and 2 bases at J, with 12 bases between the two ends. In germline, CDR1 is SNHLY, CDR2 FYNNEI. The length of the CDR3 is 15 residues.

There are a few counts of this clonotype. The V and J genes are TRBV7-8 and TRBJ2-5; 7 bases match TRBD2. V was clipped by 1 base and J by 1 base; unmatched bases: 9. CDR1 is SGHVS, CDR2 FQNEAQ, per germline. The CDR3 is 17 residues long. The CDR3 DNA sequence: TGTGCCAGCAGCTTAGGAGTACTGGCTAGCGGCCAAGAGACCCAGTACTTC. This encodes CASSLGVLASGQETQYF.

The chain combines TRBV10-3 with TRBJ2-7; possible D gene TRBD1, 5 bases. CDR3 length: 11 residues. Germline V gene sequence: CDR1 ENHRY, CDR2 SYGVKD. The germline V and J ends were trimmed by 6 bases and 4 bases, with 7 bases remaining between them. CDR3 DNA: TGTGCCATCAGGGGGCCTTACGAGCAGTACTTC. The encoded protein is CAIRGPYEQYF.

The chain joins TRBV29-1 to TRBJ2-1; 13 bases align to TRBD2. The germline CDR1 and CDR2 sequences are SQVTM and ANQGSEA. The CDR3 spans 14 residues. V gave up 7 bases and J gave up 13 bases; unmatched junction bases: 13. CDR3 amino acids: CSGYGLAGVETQFF. CDR3 sequence (DNA): TGCAGCGGTTACGGACTAGCGGGAGTAGAGACCCAGTTCTTC.

The chain carries TRBV27 and TRBJ2-5; 10 bases agree with TRBD2. The trim removed 6 bases at V and 5 bases at J, leaving 9 bases unmatched. The germline CDR1 and CDR2 sequences are MNHEY and SMNVEV (reference sequence). The length of the CDR3 is 15 residues. The CDR3 bases are TGTGCCAGCAGGAGTAGCGGGAGGATGATGGAGACCCAGTACTTC. Amino acids: CASRSSGRMMETQYF.

The chain carries TRBV20-1 and TRBJ2-7, with D possibly TRBD2 on 6 matching bases. This CDR3 has 14 amino acids. Germline loops: CDR1 DFQATT, CDR2 SNEGSKA (reference sequence). V was trimmed by 6 bases and J by 4 bases, leaving 19 bases between them. The CDR3 sequence: CSAPPAGYEYEQYF. In DNA, the CDR3 is TGCAGTGCCCCCCCGGCGGGATATGAATACGAGCAGTACTTC.

The chain carries TRBV18 and TRBJ2-3; TRBD1 matches at 12 bases. The germline gives CDR1 KGHSH, CDR2 LQKENI. The CDR3 sequence is 17 residues long. The V gene end was trimmed by 5 bases and the J gene end by 8 bases; junction bases not matched to a gene: 14. This CDR3 is CASSLQAGQGAGGTQYF. CDR3 nucleotide sequence: TGTGCCAGCTCATTACAGGCGGGACAGGGGGCAGGCGGTACGCAGTATTTT.

This clonotype was counted a few times. V and J are TRBV28 and TRBJ2-3; D is ambiguous. V lost 4 bases and J 0 bases, leaving 14 bases between the germline ends. CDR3 length equals 16 residues. Germline values: CDR1 MDHEN, CDR2 SYDVKM. The CDR3 DNA sequence: TGTGCCAGCAGTTCCCCATGGGGTCCTAGCACAGATACGCAGTATTTT. Translating gives CASSSPWGPSTDTQYF.